These T cell receptor beta chains were read from a single sample in a study of CD8+CD57+ T cells in acquired aplastic anemia. TCRdb recomputed calls from the reads with MiXCR, one row per CDR3 protein. The sample has approximately 470,000 distinct CDR3 sequences, roughly a third seen once. Sequencing was performed on sorted CD4+, CD8+, or CD8+CD57+ T cells (not recorded which) from PBMCs. The receptor set was obtained from a human donor with aplastic anemia. Both conserved end residues are part of each CDR3. The D gene is left open where the match is weak. The size of a clone is reported for some rows only, either as once, few or many, or as a class for expanded clones.

D	V	J	size	DNA	CDR3
NA	TRBV6-2/TRBV6-3	TRBJ1-2	few	TGTGCCAGCACCTCGTCGTGGGGGGAAGCAGTATTC	CASTSSWGEAVF
NA	TRBV20-1	TRBJ1-5	NA	TGCAGTGCTAGGAATGCAGGATCATTAAATCAGCCCCAGCATTTT	CSARNAGSLNQPQHF
NA	TRBV10-3	TRBJ2-1	many	TGTGCCATCAGTGGCGGGAATTACAATGAGCAGTTCTTC	CAISGGNYNEQFF
NA	TRBV6-1	TRBJ2-5	NA	TGTGCCAGCTCTAGGCAGGTCATGTCAGAGACCCAGTACTTC	CASSRQVMSETQYF
TRBD2	TRBV10-3	TRBJ2-1	few	TGTGCCACCCGGACTATAGCGGGAGATGAGCAGTTCTTC	CATRTIAGDEQFF
TRBD1	TRBV4-3	TRBJ2-5	NA	TGCGCCAGCAGCCAGGACAGGGAAGAGACCCAGTACTTC	CASSQDREETQYF
NA	TRBV7-2	TRBJ1-1	few	TGTGCCAGCAGCTACTCAGCGTACACTGAAGCTTTCTTT	CASSYSAYTEAFF
NA	TRBV7-3	TRBJ2-5	many	TGTGCCAGCAGCTTACTGAGTAGAGAGACCCAGTACTTC	CASSLLSRETQYF
TRBD1	TRBV24-1	TRBJ2-1	many	TGTGCCACCAGTGACTCCGGGACAGGAATGTTCTTC	CATSDSGTGMFF
NA	TRBV18	TRBJ2-3	NA	TGTGCCAGCTCACCCGAGGGTACGCAGTATTTT	CASSPEGTQYF
NA	TRBV15	TRBJ2-4	many	TGTGCCACCAGCAGAGTGGGGGGAGTGGTCATTCAGTACTTC	CATSRVGGVVIQYF
NA	TRBV10-1	TRBJ1-1	many	TGCGCCAGCTCGTATTCTTTCGGTAACACTGAAGCTTTCTTT	CASSYSFGNTEAFF
NA	TRBV6-1	TRBJ1-2	few	TGTGCCAGCAGTGAAACGCGGGCTTGGGGCTACACCTTC	CASSETRAWGYTF
TRBD2	TRBV20-1	TRBJ2-7	NA	TGCAGTGCCGGGACTATCCTCTCCTACGTGCAGTACTTC	CSAGTILSYVQYF
TRBD1	TRBV20-1	TRBJ2-7	few	TGCAGTGCAGGGGGGACAGGGGGCCCCTACGAGCAGTACTTC	CSAGGTGGPYEQYF
TRBD1	TRBV25-1	TRBJ1-2	NA	TGTGCCAGCAGCCCTTACCCAGCACAGGGACAGTATGGCTACACCTTC	CASSPYPAQGQYGYTF
TRBD1	TRBV11-2	TRBJ2-7	few	TGTGCCAGCAGCTTCTCCGGGACAGGGGGCGTCGAGCAGTACTTC	CASSFSGTGGVEQYF
NA	TRBV2	TRBJ1-5	few	TGTGCCAGCAGCTGGCGGGTGCAGGGCAATCAGCCCCAGCATTTT	CASSWRVQGNQPQHF
NA	TRBV29-1	TRBJ2-3	NA	TGCAGCGCTTTCCGGGACGGGGGGCTGGATACGCAGTACTTT	CSAFRDGGLDTQYF
TRBD2	TRBV20-1	TRBJ2-1	NA	TGCAGTGCTAGAAGCGGGGGGAGGTTTGATGAGCAGTTCTTC	CSARSGGRFDEQFF
TRBD2	TRBV2	TRBJ2-1	few	TGTGCCAGCAGTGAAATTCGGGGACTAGCGGGAGTATTTGAGCAGTTCTTC	CASSEIRGLAGVFEQFF
TRBD1	TRBV20-1	TRBJ1-6	many	TGCAGTGCACTAGGCCGGACAGGGGATTCACCCCTCCACTTT	CSALGRTGDSPLHF
NA	TRBV7-2	TRBJ2-5	many	TGTGCCAGCAGCCTTCAAGCCGAAGAGACCCAGTACTTC	CASSLQAEETQYF
NA	TRBV2	TRBJ2-3	many	TGTGCCAGCAGTTCCTCTCCCCTTAGCACAGATACGCAGTATTTT	CASSSSPLSTDTQYF
TRBD1	TRBV6-5	TRBJ2-7	few	TGTGCCAGCAGTTACGAAGGGGGCTTCTACGAGCAGTACTTC	CASSYEGGFYEQYF
TRBD1	TRBV7-2	TRBJ1-2	many	TGTGCCAGCAGCTTAATGGACAGGGGCGGTCAAGGCTACACCTTC	CASSLMDRGGQGYTF
NA	TRBV12-3/TRBV12-4	TRBJ1-2	few	TGTGCCAGCACCACCCGGACAGAGCCTACCTATGGCTACACCTTC	CASTTRTEPTYGYTF
TRBD2	TRBV11-2	TRBJ2-3	NA	TGTGCCAGCAGCTTAGTTGGACTAGCGGGCTTCAGAGATACGCAGTATTTT	CASSLVGLAGFRDTQYF
TRBD1	TRBV7-3	TRBJ2-7	NA	TGTGCCAGCAGCGAGGCGGGACAGGGGGCGGGCGAGCAGTACTTC	CASSEAGQGAGEQYF
TRBD1	TRBV4-2	TRBJ2-7	few	TGTGCCAGCAGCCAAGACTCAGGGGGATCCTCCTACGAGCAGTACTTC	CASSQDSGGSSYEQYF
NA	TRBV6-1	TRBJ2-7	NA	TGTGCCAGCAGTCCGTACGGTTCCTTCGGGGTCGGCAGCTACGAGCAGTACTTC	CASSPYGSFGVGSYEQYF
NA	TRBV19	TRBJ1-5	NA	TGTGCCAGTAGTATAGTTGCCAGGTTAAGCAATCAGCCCCAGCATTTT	CASSIVARLSNQPQHF
NA	TRBV25-1	TRBJ2-5	many	TGTGCCAGCAGCCCCGTCTGGGGGCAGCAAGAGACCCAGTACTTC	CASSPVWGQQETQYF
TRBD1	TRBV4-2	TRBJ2-1	NA	TGTGCCAGCAGCAGGATACTAGGGGGCCGCTACAATGAGCAGTTCTTC	CASSRILGGRYNEQFF
NA	TRBV5-1	TRBJ1-1	few	TGCGCCAGCAGCTCGACCCAGGTGAACACTGAAGCTTTCTTT	CASSSTQVNTEAFF
NA	TRBV10-3	TRBJ2-7	few	TGTGCCATCAGTGACAGCTACGAGCAGTACTTC	CAISDSYEQYF
NA	TRBV6-5	TRBJ1-5	NA	TGTGCCAGCAGTTACTCACAGGGCGACCAGCCCCAGCATTTT	CASSYSQGDQPQHF
NA	TRBV5-1	TRBJ2-7	NA	TGCGCCAGCAGCGAGTCAACCTGCGAGCAGTACTTC	CASSESTCEQYF
NA	TRBV10-3	TRBJ1-2	many	TGTGCCAGCGTTCGGGACATTAACTATGGCTACACCTTC	CASVRDINYGYTF
TRBD1	TRBV10-3	TRBJ2-5	NA	TGTGCCATCAGTGAAGGGACAGGGAGGGAGACCCAGTACTTC	CAISEGTGRETQYF
TRBD1	TRBV5-1	TRBJ2-7	NA	TGCGCCAGCGGGCGGTTGGGACAGGGCAGTTCCTACGAGCAGTACTTC	CASGRLGQGSSYEQYF
NA	TRBV10-1	TRBJ2-1	few	TGCGCCAGCAGTATCGGGACTTCGCAGTTCTTC	CASSIGTSQFF
NA	TRBV2	TRBJ1-1	NA	TGTGCCAGCAGTTACCGCCTAAACGGGGCCCTTTTCTTT	CASSYRLNGALFF
NA	TRBV19	TRBJ1-6	NA	TGTGCCACCCGCTGGGCAGTAAGCTCCTATAATTCACCCCTCCACTTT	CATRWAVSSYNSPLHF
TRBD1	TRBV7-3	TRBJ1-2	many	TGTGCCAGCAGCTCCGGGACAGGGAATGGCTACACCTTC	CASSSGTGNGYTF
TRBD2	TRBV24-1	TRBJ2-7	NA	TGTGCCACCAGTGATGGTGTTAGCGGGACCTCCTACGAGCAGTACTTC	CATSDGVSGTSYEQYF
NA	TRBV19	TRBJ1-1	many	TGTGCCAGTATTGATCAAGGTCGGGGCACTGAAGCTTTCTTT	CASIDQGRGTEAFF
TRBD1	TRBV4-1	TRBJ2-3	NA	TGCGCCAGCAGCCAAGATCCCTTCGGACAGGGAAACACAGATACGCAGTATTTT	CASSQDPFGQGNTDTQYF
NA	TRBV4-1	TRBJ1-6	few	TGCGCCAGCAGCCAAGTTGGTATCAGGGTTGAGAATTCACCCCTCCACTTT	CASSQVGIRVENSPLHF
NA	TRBV24-1	TRBJ2-3	NA	TGTGCCACCAGTGATATGGGGATATTCGCCCCAGATACGCAGTATTTT	CATSDMGIFAPDTQYF
NA	TRBV12-3/TRBV12-4	TRBJ2-7	NA	TGTGCCAGCAGTTTAGGACAGGCCTCCTACGAGCAGTACTTC	CASSLGQASYEQYF
NA	TRBV20-1	TRBJ1-3	many	TGCAGTGCTCGAGGGGGATCCGGAAACACCATATATTTT	CSARGGSGNTIYF
NA	TRBV19	TRBJ1-1	many	TGTGCCAGTAGTATGGAAGGGAACGGTGAAGCTTTCTTT	CASSMEGNGEAFF
NA	TRBV19	TRBJ2-7	many	TGTGCCAGTAGTAGAAGGGACTTCCCAACCTACGAGCAGTACTTC	CASSRRDFPTYEQYF
NA	TRBV20-1	TRBJ1-2	many	TGCAGTGCTAGGGTGGCGGCAGATGGCTACACCTTC	CSARVAADGYTF
TRBD1	TRBV6-2/TRBV6-3	TRBJ1-1	NA	TGTGCCAGCAGTGTTCGAGGACAGGGTGTGAACACTGAAGCTTTCTTT	CASSVRGQGVNTEAFF
NA	TRBV14	TRBJ2-7	many	TGTGCCAGCAGCCAAGGGCCGGGAGTCGACGAGCAGTACTTC	CASSQGPGVDEQYF
TRBD1	TRBV6-1	TRBJ2-3	NA	TGTGCCAGCAGAAACAGGGGAAGAAGCACAGATACGCAGTATTTT	CASRNRGRSTDTQYF
NA	TRBV15	TRBJ1-2	few	TGTGCCACCAGCGGCGGGACACTGTATGGCTACACCTTC	CATSGGTLYGYTF
NA	TRBV12-3/TRBV12-4	TRBJ1-2	many	TGTGCCAGCAGTTTCGCAGGATCATATGGCTACACCTTC	CASSFAGSYGYTF